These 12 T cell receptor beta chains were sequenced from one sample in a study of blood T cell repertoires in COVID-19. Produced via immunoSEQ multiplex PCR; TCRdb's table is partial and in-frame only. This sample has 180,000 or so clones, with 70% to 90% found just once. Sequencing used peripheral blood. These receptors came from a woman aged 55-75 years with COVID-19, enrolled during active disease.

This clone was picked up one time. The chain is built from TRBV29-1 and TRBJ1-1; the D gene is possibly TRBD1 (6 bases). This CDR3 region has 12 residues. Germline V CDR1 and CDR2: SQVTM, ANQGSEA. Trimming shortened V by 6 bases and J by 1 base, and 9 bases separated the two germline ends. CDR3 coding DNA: TGCAGCGTAGTACAGGGGAACACTGAAGCTTTCTTT. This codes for CSVVQGNTEAFF.

The CDR3 sequence is CASSMSMGGATEAFF. For the CDR3, the DNA is TGTGCCAGTAGTATGAGTATGGGAGGGGCCACTGAAGCTTTCTTT. The V and J genes are TRBV19 and TRBJ1-1, with a possible D match to TRBD1 (5 bases). The V and J ends lost 3 bases and 4 bases respectively, with 15 bases between them. The CDR3 consists of 15 residues. The germline gives CDR1 LNHDA, CDR2 SQIVND (reference sequence).

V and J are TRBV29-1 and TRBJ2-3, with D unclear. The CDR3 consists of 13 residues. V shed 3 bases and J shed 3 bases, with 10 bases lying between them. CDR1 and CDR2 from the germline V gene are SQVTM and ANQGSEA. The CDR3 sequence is CSVEVGFTDTQYF. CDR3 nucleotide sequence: TGCAGCGTTGAGGTCGGGTTTACAGATACGCAGTATTTT.

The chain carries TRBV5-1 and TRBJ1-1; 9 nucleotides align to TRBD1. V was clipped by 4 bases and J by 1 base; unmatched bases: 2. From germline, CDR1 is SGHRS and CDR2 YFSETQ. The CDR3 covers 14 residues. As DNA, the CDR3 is TGCGCCAGCAGCATACAGGGGGCGAACACTGAAGCTTTCTTT. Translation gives CASSIQGANTEAFF.

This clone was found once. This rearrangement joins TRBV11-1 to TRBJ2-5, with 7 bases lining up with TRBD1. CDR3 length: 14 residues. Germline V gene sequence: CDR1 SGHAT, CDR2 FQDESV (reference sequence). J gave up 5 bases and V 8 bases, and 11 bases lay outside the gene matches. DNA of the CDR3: TGTGCCAGCCGAGGGGACAGAAGGTTTGAGACCCAGTACTTC. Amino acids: CASRGDRRFETQYF.

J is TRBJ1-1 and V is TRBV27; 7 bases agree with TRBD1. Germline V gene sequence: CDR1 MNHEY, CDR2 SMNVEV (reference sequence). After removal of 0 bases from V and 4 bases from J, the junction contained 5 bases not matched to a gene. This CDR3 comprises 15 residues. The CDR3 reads CASSLSVRGSTEAFF. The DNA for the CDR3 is TGTGCCAGCAGTTTATCAGTCAGGGGGAGCACTGAAGCTTTCTTT.

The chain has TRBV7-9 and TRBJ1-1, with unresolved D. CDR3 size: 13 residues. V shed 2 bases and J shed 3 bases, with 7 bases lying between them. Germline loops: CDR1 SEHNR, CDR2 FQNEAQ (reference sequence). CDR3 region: CASSLKHYTEAFF. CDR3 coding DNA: TGTGCCAGCAGCTTAAAACATTACACTGAAGCTTTCTTT. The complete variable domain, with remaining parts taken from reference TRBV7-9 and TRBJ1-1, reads DTGVSQNPRHKITKRGQNVTFRCDPISEHNRLYWYRQTLGQGPEFLTYFQNEAQLEKSRLLSDRFSAERPKGSFSTLEIQRTEQGDSAMYLCASSLKHYTEAFFGQGTRLTVV.

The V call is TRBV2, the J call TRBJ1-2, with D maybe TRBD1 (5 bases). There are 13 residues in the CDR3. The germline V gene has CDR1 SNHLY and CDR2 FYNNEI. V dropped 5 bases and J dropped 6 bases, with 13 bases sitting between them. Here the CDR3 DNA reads TGTGCCAGCAGTTTTGACAGAAGAGATGGCTACACCTTC. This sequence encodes CASSFDRRDGYTF.

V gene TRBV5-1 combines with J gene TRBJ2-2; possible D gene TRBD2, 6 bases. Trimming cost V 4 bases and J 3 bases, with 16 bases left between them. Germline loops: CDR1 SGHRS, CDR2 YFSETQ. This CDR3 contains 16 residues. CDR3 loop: CASSPTGVDDTGELFF. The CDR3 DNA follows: TGCGCCAGCAGCCCCACGGGGGTTGATGACACCGGGGAGCTGTTTTTT.

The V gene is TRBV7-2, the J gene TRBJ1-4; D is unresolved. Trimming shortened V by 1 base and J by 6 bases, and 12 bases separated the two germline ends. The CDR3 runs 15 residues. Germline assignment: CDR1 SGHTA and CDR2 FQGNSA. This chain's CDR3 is CASSLETRRDEKLFF. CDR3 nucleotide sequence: TGTGCCAGCAGCTTAGAGACTCGGAGGGATGAAAAACTGTTTTTT.

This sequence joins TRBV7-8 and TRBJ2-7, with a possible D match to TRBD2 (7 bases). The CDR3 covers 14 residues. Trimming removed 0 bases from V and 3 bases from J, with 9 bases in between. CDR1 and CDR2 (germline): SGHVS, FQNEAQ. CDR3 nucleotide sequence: TGTGCCAGCAGCTTAGCGGGAGGGGGCTACGAGCAGTACTTC. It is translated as CASSLAGGGYEQYF. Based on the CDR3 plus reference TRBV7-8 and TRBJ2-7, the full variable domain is GAGVSQSPRYKVAKRGQDVALRCDPISGHVSLFWYQQALGQGPEFLTYFQNEAQLDKSGLPSDRFFAERPEGSVSTLKIQRTQQEDSAVYLCASSLAGGGYEQYFGPGTRLTVT.

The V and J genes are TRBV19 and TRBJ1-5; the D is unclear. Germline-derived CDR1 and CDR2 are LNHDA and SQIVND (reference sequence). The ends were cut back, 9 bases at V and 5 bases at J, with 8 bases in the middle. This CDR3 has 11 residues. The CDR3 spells CASGIYQPQHF. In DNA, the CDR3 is TGTGCCAGCGGGATCTATCAGCCCCAGCATTTT.